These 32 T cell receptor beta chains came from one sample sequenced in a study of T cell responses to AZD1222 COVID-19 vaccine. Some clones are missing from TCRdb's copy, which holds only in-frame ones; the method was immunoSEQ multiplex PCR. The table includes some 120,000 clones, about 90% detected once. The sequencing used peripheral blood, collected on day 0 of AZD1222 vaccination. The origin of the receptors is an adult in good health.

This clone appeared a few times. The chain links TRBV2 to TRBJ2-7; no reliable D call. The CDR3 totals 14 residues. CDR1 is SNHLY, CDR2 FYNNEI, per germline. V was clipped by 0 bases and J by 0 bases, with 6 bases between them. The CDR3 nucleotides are TGTGCCAGCAGTGAAGCCTCTAGCTCCTACGAGCAGTACTTC. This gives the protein CASSEASSSYEQYF.

The CDR3 DNA sequence: TGTGCCAGCAGCTTAGGGACAGCGTCCTACAATGAGCAGTTCTTC. Its translation is CASSLGTASYNEQFF. The V call is TRBV7-3, the J call TRBJ2-1; TRBD1 matches at 7 bases. CDR1 and CDR2 from the germline V gene are SGHTA and FQGTGA. Unmatched junction bases numbered 2, after V lost 2 bases and J lost 1 base. CDR3 size: 15 residues. The full variable domain, completed using reference TRBV7-3 and TRBJ2-1, is GAGVSQTPSNKVTEKGKYVELRCDPISGHTALYWYRQSLGQGPEFLIYFQGTGAADDSGLPNDRFFAVRPEGSVSTLKIQRTERGDSAVYLCASSLGTASYNEQFFGPGTRLTVL.

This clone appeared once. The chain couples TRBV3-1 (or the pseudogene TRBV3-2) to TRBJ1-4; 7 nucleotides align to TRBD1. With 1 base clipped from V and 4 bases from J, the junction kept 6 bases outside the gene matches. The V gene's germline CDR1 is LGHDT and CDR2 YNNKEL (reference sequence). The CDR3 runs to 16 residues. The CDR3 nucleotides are TGTGCCAGCAGCCAAGGGGGACAGTTGGTTAATGAAAAACTGTTTTTT. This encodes CASSQGGQLVNEKLFF.

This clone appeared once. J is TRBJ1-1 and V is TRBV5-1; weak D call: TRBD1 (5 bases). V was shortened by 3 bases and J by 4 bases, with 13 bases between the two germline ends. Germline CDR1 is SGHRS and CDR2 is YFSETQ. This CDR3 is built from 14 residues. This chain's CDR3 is CASSSRTGTTEAFF. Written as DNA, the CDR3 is TGCGCCAGCAGCTCAAGAACCGGGACCACTGAAGCTTTCTTT.

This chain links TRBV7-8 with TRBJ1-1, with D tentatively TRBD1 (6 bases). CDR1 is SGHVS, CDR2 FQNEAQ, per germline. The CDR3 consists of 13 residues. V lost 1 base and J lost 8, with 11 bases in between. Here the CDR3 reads CASSLDGQGEAFF. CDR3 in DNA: TGTGCCAGCAGCTTAGACGGGCAGGGGGAAGCTTTCTTT.

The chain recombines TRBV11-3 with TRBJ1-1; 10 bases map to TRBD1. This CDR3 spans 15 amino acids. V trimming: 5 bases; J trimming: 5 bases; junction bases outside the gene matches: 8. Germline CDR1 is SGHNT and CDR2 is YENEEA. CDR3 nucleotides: TGTGCCAGCAGCCCAGGGACAGGGGCGAGGACTGAAGCTTTCTTT. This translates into CASSPGTGARTEAFF.

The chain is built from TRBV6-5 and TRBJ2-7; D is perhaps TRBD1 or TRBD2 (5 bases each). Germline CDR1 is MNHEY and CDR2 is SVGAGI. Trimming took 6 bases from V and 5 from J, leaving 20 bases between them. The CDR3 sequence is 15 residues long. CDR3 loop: CASRQDPSLGDEQYF. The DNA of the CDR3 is TGTGCCAGCAGACAAGATCCTTCCCTGGGGGACGAGCAGTACTTC.

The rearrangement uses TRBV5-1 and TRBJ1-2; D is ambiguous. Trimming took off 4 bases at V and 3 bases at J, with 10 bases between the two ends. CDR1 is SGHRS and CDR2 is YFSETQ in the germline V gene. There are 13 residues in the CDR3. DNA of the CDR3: TGCGCCAGCAGCACCATAGAGGACTATGGCTACACCTTC. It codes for CASSTIEDYGYTF.

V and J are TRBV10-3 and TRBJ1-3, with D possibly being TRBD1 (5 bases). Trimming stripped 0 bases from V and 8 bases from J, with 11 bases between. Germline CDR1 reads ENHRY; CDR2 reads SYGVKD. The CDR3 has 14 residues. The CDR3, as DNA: TGTGCCATCAGTGAGTCGAATCTGGGGGACACCATATATTTT. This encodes CAISESNLGDTIYF.

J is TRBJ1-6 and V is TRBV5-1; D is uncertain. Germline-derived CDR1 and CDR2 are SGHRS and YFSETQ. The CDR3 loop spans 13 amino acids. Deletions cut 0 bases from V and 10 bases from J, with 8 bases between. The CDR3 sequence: CASSLEQDSPLHF. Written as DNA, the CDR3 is TGCGCCAGCAGCTTGGAGCAGGACTCACCCCTCCACTTT.

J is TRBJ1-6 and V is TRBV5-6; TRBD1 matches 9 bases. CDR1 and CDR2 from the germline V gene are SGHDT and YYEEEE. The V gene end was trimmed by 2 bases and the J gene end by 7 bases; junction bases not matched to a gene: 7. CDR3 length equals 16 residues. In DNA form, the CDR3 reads TGTGCCAGCAGCTTCGGGACAGGGATCGGCAATTCACCCCTCCACTTT. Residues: CASSFGTGIGNSPLHF.

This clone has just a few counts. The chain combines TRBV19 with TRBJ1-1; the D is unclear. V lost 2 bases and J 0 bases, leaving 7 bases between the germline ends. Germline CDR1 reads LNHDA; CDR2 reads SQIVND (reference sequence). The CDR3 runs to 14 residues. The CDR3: CASSISQMNTEAFF. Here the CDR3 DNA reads TGTGCCAGTAGTATATCGCAGATGAACACTGAAGCTTTCTTT.

The CDR3, as DNA: TGCGCCAGCAGGGGGGTTCGGCAGGCGGCCTCTGGCTACACCTTC. This gives the protein CASRGVRQAASGYTF. The chain is built from TRBV10-2 and TRBJ1-2, with a tentative D call TRBD1 (5 bases). Trimming removed 6 bases from V and 7 bases from J, with 21 bases in between. Germline V CDR1 and CDR2: WSHSY, SAAADI. The CDR3 is 15 amino acids.

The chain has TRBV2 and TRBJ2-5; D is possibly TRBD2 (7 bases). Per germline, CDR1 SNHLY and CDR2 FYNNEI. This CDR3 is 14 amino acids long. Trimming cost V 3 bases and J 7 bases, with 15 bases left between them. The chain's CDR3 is CASSDGGQRMTQYF. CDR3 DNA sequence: TGTGCCAGCAGTGACGGGGGGCAGAGGATGACCCAGTACTTC.

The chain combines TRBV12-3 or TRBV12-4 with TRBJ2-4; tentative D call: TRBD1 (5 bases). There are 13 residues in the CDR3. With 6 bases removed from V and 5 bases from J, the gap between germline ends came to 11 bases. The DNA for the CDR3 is TGTGCCAGCAGCAATGACAGTGAAAACATTCAGTACTTC. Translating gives CASSNDSENIQYF.

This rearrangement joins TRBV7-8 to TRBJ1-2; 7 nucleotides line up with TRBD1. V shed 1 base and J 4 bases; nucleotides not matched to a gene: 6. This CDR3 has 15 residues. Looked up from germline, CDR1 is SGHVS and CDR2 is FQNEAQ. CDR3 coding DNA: TGTGCCAGCAGCTTAGAGGGCAGGGGGATCTATGGCTACACCTTC. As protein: CASSLEGRGIYGYTF. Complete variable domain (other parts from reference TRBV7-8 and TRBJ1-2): GAGVSQSPRYKVAKRGQDVALRCDPISGHVSLFWYQQALGQGPEFLTYFQNEAQLDKSGLPSDRFFAERPEGSVSTLKIQRTQQEDSAVYLCASSLEGRGIYGYTFGSGTRLTVV.

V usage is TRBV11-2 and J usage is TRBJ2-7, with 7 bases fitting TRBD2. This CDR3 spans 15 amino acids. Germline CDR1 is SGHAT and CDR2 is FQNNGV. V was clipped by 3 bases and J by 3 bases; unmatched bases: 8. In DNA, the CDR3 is TGTGCCAGCAGCTTTGGGGGGGGAGGGTTCTACGAGCAGTACTTC. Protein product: CASSFGGGGFYEQYF.

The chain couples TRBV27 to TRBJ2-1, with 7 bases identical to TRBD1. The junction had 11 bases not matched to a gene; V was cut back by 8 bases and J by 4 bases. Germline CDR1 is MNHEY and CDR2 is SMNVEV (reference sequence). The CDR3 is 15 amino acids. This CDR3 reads CASLQRDRPYNEQFF. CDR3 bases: TGTGCCAGCCTCCAGAGGGACAGACCTTACAATGAGCAGTTCTTC.

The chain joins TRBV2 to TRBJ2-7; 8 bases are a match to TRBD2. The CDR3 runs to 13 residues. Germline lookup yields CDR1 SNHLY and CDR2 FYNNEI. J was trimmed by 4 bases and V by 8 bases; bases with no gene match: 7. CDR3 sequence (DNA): TGTGCCAGCTTAGCGCCTAGCGGGTACGAGCAGTACTTC. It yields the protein CASLAPSGYEQYF.

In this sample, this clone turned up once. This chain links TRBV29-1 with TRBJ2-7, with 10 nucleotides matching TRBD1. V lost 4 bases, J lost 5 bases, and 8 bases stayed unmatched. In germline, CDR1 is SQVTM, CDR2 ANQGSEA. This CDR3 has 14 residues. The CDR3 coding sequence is TGCAGCGTTGCCGGGACAGGGGCTAAGAACGAGCAGTACTTC. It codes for CSVAGTGAKNEQYF.

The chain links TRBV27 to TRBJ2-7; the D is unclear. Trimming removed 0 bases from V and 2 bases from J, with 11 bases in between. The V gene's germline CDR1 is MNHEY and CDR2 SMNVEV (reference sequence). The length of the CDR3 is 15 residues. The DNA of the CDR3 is TGTGCCAGCAGTTTATCGCGCAAGACACCCTACGAGCAGTACTTC. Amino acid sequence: CASSLSRKTPYEQYF.

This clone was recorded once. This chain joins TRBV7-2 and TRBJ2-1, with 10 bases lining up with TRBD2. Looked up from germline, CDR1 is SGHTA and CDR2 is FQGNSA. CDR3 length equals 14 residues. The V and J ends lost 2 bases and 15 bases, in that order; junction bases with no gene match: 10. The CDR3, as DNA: TGTGCCAGCAGCTTATCCTCTAGCGGGAGCGTCCCGTTCTTC. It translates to CASSLSSSGSVPFF.

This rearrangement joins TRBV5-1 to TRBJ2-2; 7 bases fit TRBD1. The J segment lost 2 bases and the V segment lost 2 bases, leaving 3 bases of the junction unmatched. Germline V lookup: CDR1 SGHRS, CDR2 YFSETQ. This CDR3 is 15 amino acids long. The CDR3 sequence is CASSFRDSNTGELFF. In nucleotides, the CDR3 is TGCGCCAGCAGCTTCCGGGACAGCAACACCGGGGAGCTGTTTTTT.

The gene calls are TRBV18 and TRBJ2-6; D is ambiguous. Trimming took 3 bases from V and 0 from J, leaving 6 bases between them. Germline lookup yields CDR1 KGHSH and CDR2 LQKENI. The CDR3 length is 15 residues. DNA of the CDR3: TGTGCCAGCTCACCCCTGGCCTCTGGGGCCAACGTCCTGACTTTC. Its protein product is CASSPLASGANVLTF.

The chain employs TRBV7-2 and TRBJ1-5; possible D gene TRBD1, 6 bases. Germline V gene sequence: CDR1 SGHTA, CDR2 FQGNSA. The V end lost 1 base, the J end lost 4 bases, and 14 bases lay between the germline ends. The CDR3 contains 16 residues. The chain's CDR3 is CASSLVGGGVNQPQHF. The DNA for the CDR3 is TGTGCCAGCAGCTTAGTTGGAGGGGGGGTTAATCAGCCCCAGCATTTT. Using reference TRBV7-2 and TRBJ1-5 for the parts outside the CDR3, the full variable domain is GAGVSQSPSNKVTEKGKDVELRCDPISGHTALYWYRQSLGQGLEFLIYFQGNSAPDKSGLPSDRFSAERTGGSVSTLTIQRTQQEDSAVYLCASSLVGGGVNQPQHFGDGTRLSIL.

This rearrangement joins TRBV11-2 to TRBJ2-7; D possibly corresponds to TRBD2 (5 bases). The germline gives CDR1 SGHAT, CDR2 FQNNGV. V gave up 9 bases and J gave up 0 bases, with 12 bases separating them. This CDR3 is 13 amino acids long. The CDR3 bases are TGTGCCAGTTCCCCCGGGATCTCCTACGAGCAGTACTTC. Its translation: CASSPGISYEQYF.

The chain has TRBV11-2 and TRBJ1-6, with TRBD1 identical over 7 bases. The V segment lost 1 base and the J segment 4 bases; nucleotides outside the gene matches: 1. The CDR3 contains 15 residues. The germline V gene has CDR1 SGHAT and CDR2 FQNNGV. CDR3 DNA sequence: TGTGCCAGCAGCTTAGCGACAGGGTATAATTCACCCCTCCACTTT. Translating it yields CASSLATGYNSPLHF. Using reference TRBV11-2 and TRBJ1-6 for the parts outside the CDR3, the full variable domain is EAGVAQSPRYKIIEKRQSVAFWCNPISGHATLYWYQQILGQGPKLLIQFQNNGVVDDSQLPKDRFSAERLKGVDSTLKIQPAKLEDSAVYLCASSLATGYNSPLHFGNGTRLTVT.

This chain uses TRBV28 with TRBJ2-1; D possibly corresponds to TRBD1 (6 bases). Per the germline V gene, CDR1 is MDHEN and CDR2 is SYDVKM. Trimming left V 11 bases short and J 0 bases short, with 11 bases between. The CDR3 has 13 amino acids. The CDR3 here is CAVRGGSYNEQFF. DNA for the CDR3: TGTGCCGTCCGAGGGGGCTCCTACAATGAGCAGTTCTTC. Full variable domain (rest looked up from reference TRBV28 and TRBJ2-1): DVKVTQSSRYLVKRTGEKVFLECVQDMDHENMFWYRQDPGLGLRLIYFSYDVKMKEKGDIPEGYSVSREKKERFSLILESASTNQTSMYLCAVRGGSYNEQFFGPGTRLTVL.

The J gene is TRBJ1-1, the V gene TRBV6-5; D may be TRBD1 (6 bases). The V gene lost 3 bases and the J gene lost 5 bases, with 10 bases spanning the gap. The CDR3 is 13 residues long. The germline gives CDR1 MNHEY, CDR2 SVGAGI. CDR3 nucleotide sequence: TGTGCCAGCAGTTATTCTGGACAGACTGAAGCTTTCTTT. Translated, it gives CASSYSGQTEAFF.

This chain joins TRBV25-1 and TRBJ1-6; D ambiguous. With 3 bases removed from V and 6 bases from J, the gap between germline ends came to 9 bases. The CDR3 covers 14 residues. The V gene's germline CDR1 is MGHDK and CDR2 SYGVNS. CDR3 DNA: TGTGCCAGCAGTGAGGGAATATCTAATTCACCCCTCCACTTT. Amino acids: CASSEGISNSPLHF.

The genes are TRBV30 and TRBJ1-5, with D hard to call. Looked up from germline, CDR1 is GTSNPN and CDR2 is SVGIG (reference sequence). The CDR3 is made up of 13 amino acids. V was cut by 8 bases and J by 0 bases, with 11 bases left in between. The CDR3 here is CAGDGYSNQPQHF. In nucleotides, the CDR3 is TGTGCCGGAGACGGTTATAGCAATCAGCCCCAGCATTTT.

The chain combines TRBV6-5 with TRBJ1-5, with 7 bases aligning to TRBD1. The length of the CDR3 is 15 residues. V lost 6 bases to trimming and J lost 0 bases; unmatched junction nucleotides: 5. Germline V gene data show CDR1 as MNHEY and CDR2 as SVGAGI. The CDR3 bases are TGTGCCAGCAGACAGGGGTTATATAGCAATCAGCCCCAGCATTTT. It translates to CASRQGLYSNQPQHF.